This T cell receptor beta chain is from a study of OX40 agonist ivuxolimab in advanced cancers. For the study at large: An agonistic anti-OX40 (CD134) antibody, ivuxolimab, was used to treat the patients. Patients achieving partial responses numbered three: one hepatocellular carcinoma case and two cutaneous melanoma cases.

Profiling relied on immunoSEQ multiplex PCR, and the TCRdb table lists in-frame clones only, not all of them. Here the sample spans some 11,000 clones, 60% to 85% being singletons. The study, taken as a whole, reports: Within 6 weeks, CD4+ and CD8+ blood T cells expanded clonally at 0.1 to 3.0 mg/kg. More expanded clones were found, on average, in CD8+ than in CD4+ T cells.

About this clone: As yet, its antigen is unknown.

The CDR3 runs to 12 residues. Germline values: CDR1 LGHNA, CDR2 YSLEER. Trimming took 2 bases from V and 2 from J, leaving 2 bases between them. This sequence joins TRBV4-3 and TRBJ2-3; D is uncertain. This material consisted of CD4+ or CD8+ T cells sorted from blood, taken in a trial of the OX40 agonist ivuxolimab. This clonotype was obtained from an adult with an advanced solid tumor such as melanoma, head and neck, liver or kidney cancer. CDR3 sequence: CASSQYTDTQYF. CDR3 in DNA: TGCGCCAGCAGCCAATACACAGATACGCAGTATTTT.